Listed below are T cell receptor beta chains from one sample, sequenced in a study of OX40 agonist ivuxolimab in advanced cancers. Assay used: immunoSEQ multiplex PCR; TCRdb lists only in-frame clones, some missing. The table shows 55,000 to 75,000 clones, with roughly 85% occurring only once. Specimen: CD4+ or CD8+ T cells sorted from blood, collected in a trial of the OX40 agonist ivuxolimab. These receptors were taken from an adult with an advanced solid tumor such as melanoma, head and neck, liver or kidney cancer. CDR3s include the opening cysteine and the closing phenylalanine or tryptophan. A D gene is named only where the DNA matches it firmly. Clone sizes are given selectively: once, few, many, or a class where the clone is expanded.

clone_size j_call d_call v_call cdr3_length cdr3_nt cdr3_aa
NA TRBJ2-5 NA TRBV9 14 TGTGCCAGCAGCGTAGTGGGGGGCGCGGAGACCCAGTACTTC CASSVVGGAETQYF
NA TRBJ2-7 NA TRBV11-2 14 TGTGCCAGCAGTCTAGAGCGAACCTCCTACGAGCAGTACTTC CASSLERTSYEQYF
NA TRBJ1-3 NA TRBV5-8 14 TGTGCCAGCAGCGGTCGGACAGCGGGAAACACCATATATTTT CASSGRTAGNTIYF
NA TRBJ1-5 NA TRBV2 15 TGTGCCAGCAGTGAGGAGACCAGACCTAATCAGCCCCAGCATTTT CASSEETRPNQPQHF
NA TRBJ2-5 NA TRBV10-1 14 TGCGCCAGCAGTGACGGGGGGCGCCAAGAGACCCAGTACTTC CASSDGGRQETQYF
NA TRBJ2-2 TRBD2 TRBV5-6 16 TGTGCCAGCAGCTTCGGACTAGCAGCCTTGGCCGGGGAGCTGTTTTTT CASSFGLAALAGELFF
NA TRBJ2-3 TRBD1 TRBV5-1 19 TGCGCCAGCACCACTGGCACTCCGGGACAGGGGGCTTTTTCGGATACGCAGTATTTT CASTTGTPGQGAFSDTQYF
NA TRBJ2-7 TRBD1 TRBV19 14 TGTGCCAGTAACGTCCGGGACAGGGGGCCCGAGCAGTACTTC CASNVRDRGPEQYF
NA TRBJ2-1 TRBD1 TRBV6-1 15 TGTGCCAGCAGTACCCCGGGACAGGCGTACAATGAGCAGTTCTTC CASSTPGQAYNEQFF
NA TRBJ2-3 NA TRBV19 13 TGTGCCAGTAGTATAGTGGGCACAGATACGCAGTATTTT CASSIVGTDTQYF
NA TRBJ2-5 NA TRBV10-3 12 TGTGCCATCAGTGAGGTTAGGGAGACCCAGTACTTC CAISEVRETQYF
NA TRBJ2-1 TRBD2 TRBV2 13 TGTGCCAGCAGGACTAGCGGGAGAAATGAGCAGTTCTTC CASRTSGRNEQFF
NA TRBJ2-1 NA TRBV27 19 TGTGCCAGCAGTTTCAGGGGGGGACTCGCTTCATTCTCCTACAATGAGCAGTTCTTC CASSFRGGLASFSYNEQFF
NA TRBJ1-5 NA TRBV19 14 TGTGCCAGTAGAGAAAAGGAGGGCAATCAGCCCCAGCATTTT CASREKEGNQPQHF
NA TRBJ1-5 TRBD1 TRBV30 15 TGTGCCTGGAGTGTTAGGGGGCGAGGACATCAGCCCCAGCATTTT CAWSVRGRGHQPQHF
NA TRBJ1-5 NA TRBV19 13 TGTGCCAGTAGTCCGGCAGGGGTAGGAGTGGGGCATTTT CASSPAGVGVGHF
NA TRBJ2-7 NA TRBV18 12 TGTGCCAGCTCCCCTCAAAACTACGAGCAGTACTTC CASSPQNYEQYF
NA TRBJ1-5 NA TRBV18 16 TGTGCCAGCTCACCATCGCTCAGGGTTCTCAATCAGCCCCAGCATTTT CASSPSLRVLNQPQHF
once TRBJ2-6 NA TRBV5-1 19 TGCGCCAGCAGCTTGTGGGCGAGACAGGCAACCTCTGGGGCCAACGTCCTGACTTTC CASSLWARQATSGANVLTF
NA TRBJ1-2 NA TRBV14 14 TGTGCCAGCACCCCGGGGACGGATCTCTATGGCTACACCTTC CASTPGTDLYGYTF
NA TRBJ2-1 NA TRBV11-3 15 TGTGCCAGCAGTGGGGGGGCCGCGGCAGCCAATGAGCAGTTCTTC CASSGGAAAANEQFF
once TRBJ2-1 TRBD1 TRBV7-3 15 TGTGCCAGCAGCTTACAGGGACAGGGGGCAAATGAGCAGTTCTTC CASSLQGQGANEQFF
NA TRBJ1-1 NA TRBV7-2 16 TGTGCCAGCAGCTCCCGGGGGGGGCAGGGATCCACTGAAGCTTTCTTT CASSSRGGQGSTEAFF
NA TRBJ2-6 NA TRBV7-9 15 TGTGCCAGCAGCTTACGGGGAACTGGGGCCAACGTCCTGACTTTC CASSLRGTGANVLTF
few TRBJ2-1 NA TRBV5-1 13 TGCGCCAGCAGCTTGGCCTATGGGGTGGAGCAGTTCTTC CASSLAYGVEQFF
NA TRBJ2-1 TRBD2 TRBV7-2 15 TGTGCCAGCAGCCCTCGACTAGCGGGAGGAAATGAGCAGTTCTTC CASSPRLAGGNEQFF
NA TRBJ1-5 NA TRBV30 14 TGTGCCTGGAGTGTACCGGCAGGCAATCAGCCCCAGCATTTT CAWSVPAGNQPQHF
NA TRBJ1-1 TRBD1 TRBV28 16 TGTGCCAGCAGTTCCACAGGGGCCGCAAGGCACACTGAAGCTTTCTTT CASSSTGAARHTEAFF
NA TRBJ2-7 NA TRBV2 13 TGTGCCAGCAGTCCCCAAGGGACTTACGAGCAGTACTTC CASSPQGTYEQYF
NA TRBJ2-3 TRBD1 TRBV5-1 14 TGCGCCAGCAGCTATCAAAGGGGGCGGAATACGCAGTATTTT CASSYQRGRNTQYF
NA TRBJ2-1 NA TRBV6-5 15 TGTGCCAGCCGCTCCGGGGGACACCTCTACAATGAGCAGTTCTTC CASRSGGHLYNEQFF